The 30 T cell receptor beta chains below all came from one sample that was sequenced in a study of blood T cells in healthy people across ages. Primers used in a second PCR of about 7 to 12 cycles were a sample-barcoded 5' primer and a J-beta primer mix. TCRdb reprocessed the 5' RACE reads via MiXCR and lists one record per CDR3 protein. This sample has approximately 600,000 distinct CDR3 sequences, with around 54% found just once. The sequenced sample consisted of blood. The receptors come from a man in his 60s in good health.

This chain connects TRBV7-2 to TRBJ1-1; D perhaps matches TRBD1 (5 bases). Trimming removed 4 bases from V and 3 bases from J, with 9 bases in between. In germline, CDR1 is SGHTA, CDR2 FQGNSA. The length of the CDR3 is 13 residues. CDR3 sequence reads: CASSWGEDTEAFF. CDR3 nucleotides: TGTGCCAGCAGCTGGGGGGAGGACACTGAAGCTTTCTTT.

The DNA of the CDR3 is TGTGCCAGCAGACCCCTTAGCGGGGTAATCGTAGATACGCAGTATTTT. Protein sequence: CASRPLSGVIVDTQYF. The V and J genes are TRBV6-2 or TRBV6-3 and TRBJ2-3; TRBD2 agrees at 8 bases. There are 16 residues in the CDR3. V trimming: 6 bases; J trimming: 5 bases; junction bases outside the gene matches: 13. CDR1 is MNHEY and CDR2 is SVGEGT in the germline V gene.

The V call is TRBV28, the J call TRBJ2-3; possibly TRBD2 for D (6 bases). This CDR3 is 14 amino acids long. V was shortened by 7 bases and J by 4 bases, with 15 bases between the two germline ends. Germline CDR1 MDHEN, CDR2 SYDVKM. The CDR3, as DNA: TGTGCCAGCATTCCCGGGACTCGACCAGATACGCAGTATTTT. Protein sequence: CASIPGTRPDTQYF. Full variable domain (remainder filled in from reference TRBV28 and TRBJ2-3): DVKVTQSSRYLVKRTGEKVFLECVQDMDHENMFWYRQDPGLGLRLIYFSYDVKMKEKGDIPEGYSVSREKKERFSLILESASTNQTSMYLCASIPGTRPDTQYFGPGTRLTVL.

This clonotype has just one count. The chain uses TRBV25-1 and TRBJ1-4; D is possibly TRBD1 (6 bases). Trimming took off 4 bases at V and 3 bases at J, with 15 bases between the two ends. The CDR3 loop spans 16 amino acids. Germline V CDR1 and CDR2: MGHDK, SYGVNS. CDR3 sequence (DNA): TGTGCCAGCAGTGCATCCGCGGGGGCGGCTAATGAAAAACTGTTTTTT. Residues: CASSASAGAANEKLFF.

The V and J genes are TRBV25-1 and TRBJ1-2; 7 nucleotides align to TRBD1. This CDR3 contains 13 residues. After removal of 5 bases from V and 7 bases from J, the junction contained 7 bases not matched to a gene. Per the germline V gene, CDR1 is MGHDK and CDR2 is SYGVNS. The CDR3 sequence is CASSTGDFGGYTF. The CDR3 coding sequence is TGTGCCAGCAGTACAGGGGATTTTGGTGGCTACACCTTC.

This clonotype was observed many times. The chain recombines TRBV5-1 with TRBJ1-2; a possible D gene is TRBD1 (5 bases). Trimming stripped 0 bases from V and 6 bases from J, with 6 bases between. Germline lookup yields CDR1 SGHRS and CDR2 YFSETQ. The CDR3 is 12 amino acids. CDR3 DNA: TGCGCCAGCAGCTTGGTGGGGGATGGCTACACCTTC. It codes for CASSLVGDGYTF. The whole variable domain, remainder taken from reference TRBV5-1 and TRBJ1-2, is KAGVTQTPRYLIKTRGQQVTLSCSPISGHRSVSWYQQTPGQGLQFLFEYFSETQRNKGNFPGRFSGRQFSNSRSEMNVSTLELGDSALYLCASSLVGDGYTFGSGTRLTVV.

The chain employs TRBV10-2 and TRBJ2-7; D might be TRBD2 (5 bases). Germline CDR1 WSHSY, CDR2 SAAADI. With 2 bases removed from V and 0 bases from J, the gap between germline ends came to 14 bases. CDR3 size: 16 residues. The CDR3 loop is CASSELESGSSYEQYF. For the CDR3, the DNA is TGCGCCAGCAGTGAGCTGGAGTCGGGGAGCTCCTACGAGCAGTACTTC.

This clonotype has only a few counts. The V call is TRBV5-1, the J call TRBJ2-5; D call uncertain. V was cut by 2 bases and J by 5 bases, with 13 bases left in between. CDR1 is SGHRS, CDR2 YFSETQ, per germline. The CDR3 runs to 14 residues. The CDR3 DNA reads TGCGCCAGCAGCTTCGGTTCTTCTGCGGAGACCCAGTACTTC. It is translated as CASSFGSSAETQYF. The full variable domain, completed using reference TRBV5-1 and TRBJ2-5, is KAGVTQTPRYLIKTRGQQVTLSCSPISGHRSVSWYQQTPGQGLQFLFEYFSETQRNKGNFPGRFSGRQFSNSRSEMNVSTLELGDSALYLCASSFGSSAETQYFGPGTRLLVL.

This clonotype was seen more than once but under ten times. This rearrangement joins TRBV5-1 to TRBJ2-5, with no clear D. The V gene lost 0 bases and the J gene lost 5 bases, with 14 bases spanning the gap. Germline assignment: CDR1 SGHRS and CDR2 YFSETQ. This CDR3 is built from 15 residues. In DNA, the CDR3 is TGCGCCAGCAGCTTGGGACACGATATTGGGGAGACCCAGTACTTC. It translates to CASSLGHDIGETQYF.

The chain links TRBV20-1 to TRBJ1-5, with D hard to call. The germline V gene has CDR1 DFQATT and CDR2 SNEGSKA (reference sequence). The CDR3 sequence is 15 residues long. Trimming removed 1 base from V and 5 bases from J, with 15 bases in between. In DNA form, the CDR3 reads TGCAGTGCTAGAGCTGATCTGGCAGTACATCAGCCCCAGCATTTT. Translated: CSARADLAVHQPQHF.

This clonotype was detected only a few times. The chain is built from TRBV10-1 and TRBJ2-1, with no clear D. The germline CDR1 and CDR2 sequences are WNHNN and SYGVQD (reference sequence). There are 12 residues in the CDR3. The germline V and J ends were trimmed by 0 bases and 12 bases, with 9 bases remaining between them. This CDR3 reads CASSESARGQFF. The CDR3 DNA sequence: TGCGCCAGCAGTGAGTCCGCTAGAGGGCAGTTCTTC.

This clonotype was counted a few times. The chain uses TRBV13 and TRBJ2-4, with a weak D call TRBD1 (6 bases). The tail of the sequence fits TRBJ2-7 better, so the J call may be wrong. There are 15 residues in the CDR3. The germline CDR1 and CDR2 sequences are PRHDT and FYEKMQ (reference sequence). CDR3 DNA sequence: TGTGCCAGCAGCAAGACAGGCCCAACATCCTACGAGCAGTACTTC. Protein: CASSKTGPTSYEQYF.

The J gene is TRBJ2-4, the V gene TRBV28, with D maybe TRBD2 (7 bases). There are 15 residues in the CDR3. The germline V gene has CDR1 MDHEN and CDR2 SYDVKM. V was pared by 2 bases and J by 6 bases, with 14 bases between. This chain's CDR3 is CASSLTGRGANIQYF. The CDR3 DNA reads TGTGCCAGCAGTTTAACGGGGAGGGGGGCAAACATTCAGTACTTC.

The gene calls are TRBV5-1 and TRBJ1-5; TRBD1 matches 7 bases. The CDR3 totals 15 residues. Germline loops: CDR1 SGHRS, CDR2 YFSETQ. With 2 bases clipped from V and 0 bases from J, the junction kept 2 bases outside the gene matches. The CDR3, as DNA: TGCGCCAGCAGCTTCGACAGGGCTAGCAATCAGCCCCAGCATTTT. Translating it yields CASSFDRASNQPQHF. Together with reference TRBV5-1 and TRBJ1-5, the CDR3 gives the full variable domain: KAGVTQTPRYLIKTRGQQVTLSCSPISGHRSVSWYQQTPGQGLQFLFEYFSETQRNKGNFPGRFSGRQFSNSRSEMNVSTLELGDSALYLCASSFDRASNQPQHFGDGTRLSIL.

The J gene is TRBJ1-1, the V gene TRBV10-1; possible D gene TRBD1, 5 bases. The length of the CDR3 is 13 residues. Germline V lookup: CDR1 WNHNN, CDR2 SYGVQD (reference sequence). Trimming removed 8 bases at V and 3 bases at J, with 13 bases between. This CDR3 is CASQEGIDTEAFF. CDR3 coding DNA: TGCGCCAGCCAGGAGGGGATAGACACTGAAGCTTTCTTT.

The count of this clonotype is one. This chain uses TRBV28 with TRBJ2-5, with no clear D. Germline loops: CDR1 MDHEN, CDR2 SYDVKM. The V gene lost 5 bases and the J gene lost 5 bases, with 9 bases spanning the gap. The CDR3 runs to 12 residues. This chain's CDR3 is CASSPPYETQYF. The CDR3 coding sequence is TGTGCCAGCAGTCCCCCATATGAGACCCAGTACTTC.

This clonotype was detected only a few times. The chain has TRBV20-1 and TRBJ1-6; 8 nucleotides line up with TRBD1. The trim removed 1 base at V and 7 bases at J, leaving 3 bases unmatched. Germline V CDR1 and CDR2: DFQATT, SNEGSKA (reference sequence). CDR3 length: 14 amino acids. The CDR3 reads CSARGRQGNSPLHF. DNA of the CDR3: TGCAGTGCTAGAGGTAGACAGGGGAATTCACCCCTCCACTTT.

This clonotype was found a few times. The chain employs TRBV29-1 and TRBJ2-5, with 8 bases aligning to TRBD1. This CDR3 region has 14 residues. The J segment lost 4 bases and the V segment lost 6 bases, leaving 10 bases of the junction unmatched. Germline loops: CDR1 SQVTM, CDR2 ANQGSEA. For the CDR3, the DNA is TGCAGCGTGGGAATGGCAGGGGGCGGAGAGACCCAGTACTTC. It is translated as CSVGMAGGGETQYF.

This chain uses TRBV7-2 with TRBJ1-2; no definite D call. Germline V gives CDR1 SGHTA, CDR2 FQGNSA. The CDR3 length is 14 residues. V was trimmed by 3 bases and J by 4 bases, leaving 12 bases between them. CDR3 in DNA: TGTGCCAGCAGCTTGCGGCGGCAGCCCTATGGCTACACCTTC. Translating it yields CASSLRRQPYGYTF.

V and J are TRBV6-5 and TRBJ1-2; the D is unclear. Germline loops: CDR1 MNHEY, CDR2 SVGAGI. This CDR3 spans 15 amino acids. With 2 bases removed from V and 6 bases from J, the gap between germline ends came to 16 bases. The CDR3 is CASSYTSSARNGYTF. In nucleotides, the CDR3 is TGTGCCAGCAGTTACACCTCATCCGCGAGGAATGGCTACACCTTC.

The CDR3 region has the DNA TGTGCCAGCAGTGGCAGTGAGGACAAAAACATTCAGTACTTC. Protein product: CASSGSEDKNIQYF. The chain recombines TRBV12-3 or TRBV12-4 with TRBJ2-4; D ambiguous. The V end lost 5 bases, the J end lost 3 bases, and 11 bases lay between the germline ends. The CDR3 is 14 residues long.

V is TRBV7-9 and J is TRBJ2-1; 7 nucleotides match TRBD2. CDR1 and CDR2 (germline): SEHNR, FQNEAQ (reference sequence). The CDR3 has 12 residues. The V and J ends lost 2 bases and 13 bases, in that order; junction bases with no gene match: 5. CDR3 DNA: TGTGCCAGCAGCTTAAGCGGGGAGACCCAGTTCTTC. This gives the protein CASSLSGETQFF.

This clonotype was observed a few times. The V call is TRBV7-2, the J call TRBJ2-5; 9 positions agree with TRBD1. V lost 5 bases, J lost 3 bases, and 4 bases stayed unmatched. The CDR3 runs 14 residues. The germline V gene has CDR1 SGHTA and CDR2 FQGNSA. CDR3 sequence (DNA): TGTGCCAGCAGCCAGGGACAGGGCAAAGAGACCCAGTACTTC. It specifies CASSQGQGKETQYF.

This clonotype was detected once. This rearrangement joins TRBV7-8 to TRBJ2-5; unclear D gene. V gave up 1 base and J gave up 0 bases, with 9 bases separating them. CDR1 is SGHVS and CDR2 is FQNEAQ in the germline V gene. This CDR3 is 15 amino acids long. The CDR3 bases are TGTGCCAGCAGCTTAGGGGCCCACTACCAAGAGACCCAGTACTTC. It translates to CASSLGAHYQETQYF.

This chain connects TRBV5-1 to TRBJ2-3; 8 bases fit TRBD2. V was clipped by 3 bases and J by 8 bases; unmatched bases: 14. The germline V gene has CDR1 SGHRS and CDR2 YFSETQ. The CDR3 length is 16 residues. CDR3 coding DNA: TGCGCCAGCAGCTCCGGTGGTAGCGGGGTAAGGGGTACGCAGTATTTT. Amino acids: CASSSGGSGVRGTQYF.

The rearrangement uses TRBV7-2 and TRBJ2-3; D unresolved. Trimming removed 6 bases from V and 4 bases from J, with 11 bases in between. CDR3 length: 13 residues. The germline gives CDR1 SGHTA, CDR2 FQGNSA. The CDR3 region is CASRGSPPDTQYF. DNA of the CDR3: TGTGCCAGCAGGGGGTCGCCACCAGATACGCAGTATTTT.

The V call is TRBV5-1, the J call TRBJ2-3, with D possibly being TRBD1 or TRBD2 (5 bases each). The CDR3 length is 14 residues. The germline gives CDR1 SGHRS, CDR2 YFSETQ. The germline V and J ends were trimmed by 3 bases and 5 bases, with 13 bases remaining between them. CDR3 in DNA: TGCGCCAGCAGCTGGGGGAGCCGCGGAGATACGCAGTATTTT. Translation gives CASSWGSRGDTQYF.

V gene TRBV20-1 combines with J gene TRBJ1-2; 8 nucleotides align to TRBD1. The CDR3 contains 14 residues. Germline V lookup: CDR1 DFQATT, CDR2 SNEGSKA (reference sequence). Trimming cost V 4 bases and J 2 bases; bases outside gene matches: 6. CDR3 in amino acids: CSATRDRRNYGYTF. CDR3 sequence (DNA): TGCAGTGCTACTCGGGACAGGCGGAACTATGGCTACACCTTC.

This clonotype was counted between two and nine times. The CDR3 DNA reads as TGTGCCAGCAGCCCCTCCGGGACAGGGTTGGGTGAGCAGTACTTC. As protein: CASSPSGTGLGEQYF. The rearrangement links TRBV4-2 to TRBJ2-5, with TRBD1 matching 9 bases. CDR1 is LGHNA and CDR2 is YNFKEQ in the germline V gene. The CDR3 has 15 amino acids. Trimming removed 4 bases from V and 11 bases from J; junction bases left unmatched: 14.

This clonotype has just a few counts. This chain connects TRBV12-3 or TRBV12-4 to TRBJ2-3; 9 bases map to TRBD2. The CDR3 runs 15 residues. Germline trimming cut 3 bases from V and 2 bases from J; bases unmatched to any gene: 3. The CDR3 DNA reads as TGTGCCAGCAGTTTCCTAGCGGGGTTCACAGATACGCAGTATTTT. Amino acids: CASSFLAGFTDTQYF.